Listed below are T cell receptor beta chains from one sample, sequenced in a study of PD-L1 blockade in urothelial cancer. Assay: immunoSEQ multiplex PCR; the TCRdb copy retains only in-frame clones and omits some. The profile shows some 120,000 clones, roughly 84% of them singletons. The material was PBMCs, obtained around atezolizumab (anti-PD-L1) treatment. Receptors originate from a man aged 50 or older with urothelial cancer. The CDR3 runs from the conserved cysteine through the conserved F or W. Fields, in order: D gene, clone size, V gene, J gene, CDR3 length, CDR3 protein, CDR3 DNA. D genes are given only for firm matches. Some rows have no size entry. The others give once, few or many, or a class for an expanded clone.

TRBD2	.	TRBV7-2	TRBJ2-7	15	CASSLESSGRYEQYF	TGTGCCAGCAGCTTAGAGTCTAGCGGGAGGTACGAGCAGTACTTC
.	.	TRBV5-1	TRBJ1-6	14	CASRPPGDNSPLHF	TGCGCCAGCAGACCGCCGGGGGATAATTCACCCCTCCACTTT
.	.	TRBV28	TRBJ1-1	16	CASSLPEFTGNTEAFF	TGTGCCAGCAGTCTGCCCGAATTCACAGGGAACACTGAAGCTTTCTTT
TRBD1	.	TRBV4-1	TRBJ1-1	16	CASSQVKGQQFTEAFF	TGCGCCAGCAGCCAAGTTAAGGGACAGCAGTTCACTGAAGCTTTCTTT
.	.	TRBV9	TRBJ2-7	16	CASSKGSDTSLVEQYF	TGTGCCAGCAGTAAAGGGTCGGACACCTCATTAGTCGAGCAGTACTTC
.	.	TRBV2	TRBJ2-7	13	CASSEGAAGEQYF	TGTGCCAGCAGTGAAGGGGCGGCGGGCGAGCAGTACTTC
TRBD1	few	TRBV9	TRBJ1-6	15	CASSTTGTGNSPLHF	TGTGCCAGCAGCACCACCGGGACAGGGAATTCACCCCTCCACTTT
TRBD2	.	TRBV2	TRBJ2-5	15	CASSGKREGQETQYF	TGTGCCAGCAGTGGAAAGCGGGAGGGTCAAGAGACCCAGTACTTC
.	few	TRBV28	TRBJ2-4	13	CASSSGGLNIQYF	TGTGCCAGCAGTTCCGGCGGGTTGAACATTCAGTACTTC
TRBD1	.	TRBV6-9	TRBJ1-6	12	CASGQGFSPLHF	TGTGCCAGCGGACAGGGTTTTTCACCCCTCCACTTT
TRBD1	.	TRBV2	TRBJ1-1	12	CASSRDRGHLFF	TGTGCCAGCAGTCGGGACAGGGGACACCTCTTCTTT
.	.	TRBV28	TRBJ1-1	16	CASSSFRLQGSTEAFF	TGTGCCAGCAGTTCCTTTCGCTTACAGGGAAGCACTGAAGCTTTCTTT
.	.	TRBV27	TRBJ2-1	15	CASSSQRASYNEQFF	TGTGCCAGCAGTTCGCAGAGGGCCTCGTACAATGAGCAGTTCTTC
.	.	TRBV2	TRBJ2-5	15	CASSEAPYARETQYF	TGTGCCAGCAGTGAAGCCCCGTATGCGCGGGAGACCCAGTACTTC
TRBD2	.	TRBV18	TRBJ2-3	16	CASSPPGGRSTDTQYF	TGTGCCAGCTCACCACCCGGCGGGAGGAGCACAGATACGCAGTATTTT
.	.	TRBV28	TRBJ2-2	15	CASSHLGIGTGELFF	TGTGCCAGCAGTCACCTAGGTATTGGCACCGGGGAGCTGTTTTTT
TRBD2	.	TRBV5-4	TRBJ2-3	17	CASTFGQGLAGPDTQYF	TGTGCCAGCACCTTTGGCCAGGGACTAGCGGGACCAGATACGCAGTATTTT
TRBD1	.	TRBV10-3	TRBJ2-7	16	CAISVGSGQGEYEQYF	TGTGCCATCAGTGTGGGATCTGGACAGGGGGAATACGAGCAGTACTTC
TRBD2	.	TRBV11-2	TRBJ2-1	13	CASSIGLAHEQFF	TGTGCCAGCAGCATCGGACTAGCTCATGAGCAGTTCTTC
.	.	TRBV5-6	TRBJ1-1	14	CASSPTPLNTEAFF	TGTGCCAGCAGCCCGACACCTCTGAACACTGAAGCTTTCTTT
.	.	TRBV5-1	TRBJ1-3	16	CASSGQSQGSGNTIYF	TGCGCCAGCAGCGGACAGTCCCAAGGCTCTGGAAACACCATATATTTT
.	.	TRBV4-1	TRBJ1-6	13	CASSQDRVSPLHF	TGCGCCAGCAGCCAAGATCGCGTTTCACCCCTCCACTTT
.	.	TRBV19	TRBJ2-5	18	CASSKGLSQQTNQETQYF	TGTGCCAGTAGTAAGGGACTTTCCCAACAAACGAACCAAGAGACCCAGTACTTC
.	few	TRBV10-3	TRBJ2-7	13	CAISESREFEQYF	TGTGCCATCAGTGAGTCAAGGGAGTTCGAGCAGTACTTC
TRBD2	many	TRBV30	TRBJ2-7	16	CAWSGTGTRGSYEQYF	TGTGCCTGGAGTGGAACCGGGACTAGAGGCTCCTACGAGCAGTACTTC
TRBD2	.	TRBV7-9	TRBJ2-3	14	CASGLAARTDTQYF	TGTGCCAGCGGACTAGCGGCTCGCACAGATACGCAGTATTTT
.	once	TRBV6-5	TRBJ2-4	14	CASSYAGAKNIQYF	TGTGCCAGCAGTTACGCAGGGGCCAAAAACATTCAGTACTTC
.	.	TRBV27	TRBJ2-6	18	CASSLGSLGTSGANVLTF	TGTGCCAGCAGTTTAGGGTCACTAGGGACTTCCGGGGCCAACGTCCTGACTTTC
TRBD1	.	TRBV7-2	TRBJ2-3	15	CASSLAQGARDTQYF	TGTGCCAGCAGCTTAGCCCAGGGGGCGAGAGATACGCAGTATTTT
TRBD2	.	TRBV4-1	TRBJ2-3	15	CASSKGGTSGSTQYF	TGCGCCAGCAGCAAAGGAGGGACTAGCGGGAGTACGCAGTATTTT
.	.	TRBV5-1	TRBJ2-3	15	CASSLVPGETDTQYF	TGCGCCAGCAGCTTGGTTCCGGGGGAGACAGATACGCAGTATTTT
.	.	TRBV9	TRBJ2-5	16	CASSVDSPALKETQYF	TGTGCCAGCAGCGTAGATAGTCCCGCCCTTAAAGAGACCCAGTACTTC
.	.	TRBV4-1	TRBJ2-5	15	CASSQVRAQGETQYF	TGCGCCAGCAGCCAAGTTCGGGCCCAGGGCGAGACCCAGTACTTC
TRBD2	.	TRBV19	TRBJ2-5	18	CASSGRRLAGGFRETQYF	TGTGCCAGTAGTGGTCGGAGGCTAGCGGGAGGGTTTCGAGAGACCCAGTACTTC
.	few	TRBV19	TRBJ1-5	15	CASEGDIYSNQPQHF	TGTGCCAGTGAGGGGGACATTTATAGCAATCAGCCCCAGCATTTT
TRBD2	.	TRBV10-3	TRBJ2-3	16	CAIRASGYLSTDTQYF	TGTGCCATCAGGGCTAGCGGATACCTTAGCACAGATACGCAGTATTTT
TRBD1	.	TRBV5-1	TRBJ2-2	17	CASSIRPRDRASGELFF	TGCGCCAGCAGCATCCGGCCCCGGGACAGGGCTTCCGGGGAGCTGTTTTTT
TRBD2	many	TRBV19	TRBJ2-7	14	CASSHSGSEYEQYF	TGTGCCAGTAGTCACAGCGGGAGTGAATACGAGCAGTACTTC
TRBD1	many	TRBV14	TRBJ1-2	13	CASRGQGDYGYTF	TGTGCCAGCAGGGGACAGGGAGACTATGGCTACACCTTC
.	.	TRBV19	TRBJ1-5	16	CASSMGGGQGQLPQHF	TGTGCCAGTAGTATGGGGGGGGGTCAGGGCCAATTGCCCCAGCATTTT
.	once	TRBV6-5	TRBJ1-5	13	CASSYSEEQPQHF	TGTGCCAGCAGTTACTCGGAGGAACAGCCCCAGCATTTT
TRBD2	.	TRBV11-3	TRBJ2-5	15	CASSLGLAGEETQYF	TGTGCCAGCAGCTTGGGACTAGCGGGAGAAGAGACCCAGTACTTC
.	.	TRBV15	TRBJ1-6	20	CATSRGEPGVKSSYNSPLHF	TGTGCCACCAGCAGAGGCGAACCCGGAGTCAAGAGCTCCTATAATTCACCCCTCCACTTT
.	.	TRBV7-2	TRBJ2-1	12	CASSPLANEQFF	TGTGCCAGCAGCCCCCTAGCAAATGAGCAGTTCTTC
TRBD1	.	TRBV28	TRBJ2-2	15	CASSFSGGDTGELFF	TGTGCCAGCAGTTTTTCAGGGGGCGACACCGGGGAGCTGTTTTTT
TRBD2	.	TRBV7-2	TRBJ2-2	18	CASSLSGLAGVGTGELFF	TGTGCCAGCAGCTTATCTGGACTAGCGGGAGTTGGCACCGGGGAGCTGTTTTTT
.	.	TRBV7-9	TRBJ2-1	11	CASSLRLVRFF	TGTGCCAGCAGCCTACGACTAGTTCGTTTCTTC